The source of this T cell receptor (beta chain) is a study of blood T cell repertoires in COVID-19 (TCRdb year 2020). Study-wide context: The collaborator samples originated in the United States, Italy and Spain and spanned the acute and convalescent phases of COVID-19. Samples came from the ongoing ImmuneRACE study (first 160 participants) plus 1,254 subjects from 6 global collaborators. The repertoires were made available in a free public database intended to serve as a resource for research on the immune response to SARS-CoV-2. The dataset comprised deeply sampled blood TCRbeta repertoires from subjects exposed to, actively infected with, or recovered from COVID-19. Where available, HLA class I and class II types were obtained from metadata supplied by the sample provider rather than from assay-based typing. The material from the prospective study consisted of cDNA or gDNA derived from T cells, B-cell-depleted T cells, or PBMCs. Sample metadata almost always included a de-identified subject ID, COVID-19 status, age in years and sex.

V loses 2 bases at its end and J loses 14 bases; junction bases beyond the gene matches: 10. From a lookup of the germline V gene, CDR1 and CDR2 are SGHTA and FQGTGA. The cysteine opens and the phenylalanine closes a CDR3 of 14 amino acids. Of all the DNA, just the CDR3 is kept, 42 bases in frame from base 1. The collaborating institutions used their own protocols to collect whole blood in K2EDTA tubes. Collaborator samples were shipped for TCRbeta analysis as frozen whole blood, isolated PBMCs, or DNA extracted from either sample type. The immunoSEQ Assay, a bias-controlled multiplex PCR, was used to amplify TCRbeta CDR3 regions from genomic DNA. In the authors' own workflow: The number of nucleated cells in each sample was estimated by amplification of reference gene primers within the assay. To quantify the absolute abundance of each unique TCRbeta CDR3 rearrangement, sequence reads were collapsed and filtered. Productive Simpson clonality was computed per sample as the square root of Simpson's diversity index over productive rearrangements. Imported from immuneACCESS, the table was reduced by TCRdb to in-frame sequences with V and J called. These copies leave out some clones; in studies compared against another copy, an unresolved V gene accounts for under half, and the cause of the remainder is not known. V and J calls and clone size follow that table, whereas D and trimming were derived from the DNA. Within this sample are over 200,000 clones, with more than 85% of them counted one time only. Roughly 2% of the sample goes to the ten largest clones.

General study outcomes and caveats: The quantity of clinical and demographic metadata differed by source and by participant and was supplied without curation.

With respect to this clone: The antigen it binds to is not known. The sample holds no much larger clone one base away, and base qualities are not on file.

Recombination linked TRBV7-3 to TRBJ1-4; 8 middle bases align to TRBD1. Material for sequencing was peripheral blood. This receptor was identified in a man aged 35-49 years with active or convalescent COVID-19. The CDR3 protein is CASSLHQSRTGLFF. The DNA reads TGTGCCAGCAGCTTACATCAGTCAAGGACAGGGCTGTTTTTT. Outside the CDR3, residues come from the reference TRBV7-3 and TRBJ1-4 proteins, so the full variable domain is: GAGVSQTPSNKVTEKGKYVELRCDPISGHTALYWYRQSLGQGPEFLIYFQGTGAADDSGLPNDRFFAVRPEGSVSTLKIQRTERGDSAVYLCASSLHQSRTGLFFGSGTQLSVL.